In this sample, the clone carrying this T cell receptor beta chain turned up once. No antigen is known for it. This entry belongs to a study of T cells in localized non-small cell lung cancer. Overall study results and limits: Appearance in adjacent lung was seen for a median 57 of the top 100 tumor clones.

TCRdb's table, derived via immunoSEQ multiplex PCR, lists solely in-frame clones and lacks some. The sample carries roughly 2,700 clones, 25% to 30% recorded once. The origin of this receptor is a man between 40 and 75 years old with stage I lung adenocarcinoma. The sequencing used normal lung tissue next to the tumor, collected before any cancer treatment.

CDR3 loop: CASSSPGQTNTEAFF. As DNA, the CDR3 is TGCGCCAGCAGCTCCCCGGGACAAACGAACACTGAAGCTTTCTTT. V and J are TRBV5-1 and TRBJ1-1, with D possibly TRBD1 on 6 matching bases. Trimming pared 3 bases from V and 1 base from J, leaving 13 bases between. Germline V lookup: CDR1 SGHRS, CDR2 YFSETQ. This CDR3 has 15 amino acids.